This T cell receptor beta chain derives from a study of T cell responses to AZD1222 COVID-19 vaccine. Whole-study results and caveats: Distributed over spike, vaccine-associated CD4 TCRs predominated at 160-218 and 743-854. Seropositive at baseline were only six AZD1222 recipients.

A note on this clone: Its antigen is as yet unknown.

Sequencing used immunoSEQ multiplex PCR; TCRdb keeps in-frame clones, though not all of them. The sample lists 75,000 to 95,000 clones, roughly 81% occurring once. CDR1 and CDR2 (germline): LGHDT, YNNKEL (reference sequence). After removal of 2 bases from V and 5 bases from J, the junction contained 2 bases not matched to a gene. This CDR3 is built from 13 residues. This chain uses TRBV3-1 (or the pseudogene TRBV3-2) with TRBJ2-7, with 8 bases matching TRBD1. This sample comprised peripheral blood, obtained on day 0 of AZD1222 vaccination. The sequence was collected from an adult in good health. CDR3 DNA: TGTGCCAGCAGCCAACAGGGGGCTGACGAGCAGTACTTC. Amino acid sequence: CASSQQGADEQYF.